The source of this T cell receptor (beta chain) is a study of STAT3 mutations in large granular lymphocyte leukemia (dated 2019 in TCRdb). With regard to the full study: About half of the T-LGLL patients who underwent longitudinal sequencing carried canonical activating STAT3 mutations. Over half of the T-LGLL patients were given one or more immunosuppressive therapy regimens, and 30% to 45% of those treated had a hematologic response. As controls, the study also included longitudinal sequencing of a couple of patients with natural killer LGL leukemia. Serial deep sequencing of TCRbeta CDR3 and STAT3 was performed in patients with T-cell large granular lymphocyte leukemia to reconstruct clonal hierarchy and dynamics. Each patient was sequenced at an average of about 4.1 time points, ranging from 2 to 8 samplings. From an initial cohort of 200 to 250 LGL patients, approximately 17 representative T-LGLL cases were chosen for longitudinal sequencing of TCRbeta and STAT3.

The same DNA, extracted from blood mononuclear cells, served for both the TCR sequencing and the STAT3 sequencing. From cysteine to phenylalanine, the CDR3 is 14 amino acids long. Solely the CDR3 DNA is kept, with 42 bases framed from the first base. The CDR1 and CDR2 encoded by the germline V gene are MDHEN and SYDVKM. The junction shows trimming of 5 bases on V and 5 bases on J, and the gene matches do not reach 7 bases of it. TCRbeta libraries were sequenced on an Illumina MiSeq, averaging around 41,000 productive templates per sample. The immunoSEQ assay, which uses multiplex PCR amplification, was used to generate TCRbeta CDR3 libraries. Per the original workflow: Repertoire diversity was calculated as previously defined, with values near 0 taken to indicate extremely monoclonal samples. TCRdb stores this immuneACCESS table with in-frame sequences only. Part of the clones is absent; in the studies checked, under half of the shortfall reflects unresolved V genes, and no reason is known for the rest. V, J and clone size are taken as reported in that table, and D and trimming were inferred from the DNA itself. The sample table holds 17,000 or so clones, of which almost 85% were seen once. The ten biggest clones cover roughly 9% of the sample.

Concerning this clone: Its antigen is not yet known. Qualities for individual bases were not recorded, and no much larger clone is one base off.

The paper's findings and limits, for the study overall: In 6 of 18 patients, TCR clonotype switching occurred after therapy, and every newly emerging clone was STAT3 wild type. Because no samples were available when a clone first appeared, clonal expansion had to be inferred from samplings taken at other points. Because codominant clonotypes persisted in some patients, a small but highly pathogenic clone may have been missed. At least one immunodominant TCRbeta clonotype was identified in every T-LGLL patient, and multiple immunodominant subclonotypes were identified in about half of the T-LGLL patients. The burden of the dominant TCR clone was higher than the STAT3 mutant burden in several patients, which suggests that the STAT3 mutation arose secondarily inside a clone that had already expanded. Variable intervals between samplings and differing treatment regimens complicated linking therapy response to changes in TCR clonal burden.

The sequenced sample consisted of peripheral blood mononuclear cells. The clonotype originates from a middle-aged man with T-cell large granular lymphocyte leukemia. Some clones in this sample may be carry-over from other donors' samples. The age is the age at diagnosis. The rearranged chain carries TRBV28 and TRBJ2-7; 9 middle bases align to TRBD1. The CDR3 amino acid sequence is: CASSPYRGQHEQYF. The DNA sequence is as follows: TGTGCCAGCAGTCCTTACAGGGGGCAGCACGAGCAGTACTTC.